The source of this T cell receptor (beta chain) is a study of control samples from healthy donors and cancer patients. Assay used: immunoSEQ multiplex PCR; TCRdb lists only in-frame clones, some missing. The data show tens of thousands of clones, 70% to 90% seen once. The sequenced sample consisted of blood. The sequence came from a man aged 45-65 years in good health.

The CDR3 coding sequence is TGCGCCAGCAGCTGGCGGCTAGCGGGGCTCACAGATACGCAGTATTTT. Translation gives CASSWRLAGLTDTQYF. The chain joins TRBV5-1 to TRBJ2-3; 9 bases map to TRBD2. The CDR3 sequence is 16 residues long. Germline CDR1 and CDR2: SGHRS and YFSETQ. After removal of 3 bases from V and 2 bases from J, the junction contained 7 bases not matched to a gene.